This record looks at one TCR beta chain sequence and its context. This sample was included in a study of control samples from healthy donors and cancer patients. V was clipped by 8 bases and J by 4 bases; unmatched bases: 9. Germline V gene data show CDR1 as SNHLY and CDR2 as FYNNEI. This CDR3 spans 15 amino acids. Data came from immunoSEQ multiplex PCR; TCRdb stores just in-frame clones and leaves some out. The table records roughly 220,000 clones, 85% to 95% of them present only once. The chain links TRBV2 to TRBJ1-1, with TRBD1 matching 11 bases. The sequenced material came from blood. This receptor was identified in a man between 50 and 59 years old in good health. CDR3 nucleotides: TGTGCCAGCGAATTGTTGGGACAGGGGGGCACTGAAGCTTTCTTT. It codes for CASELLGQGGTEAFF.